The entry below describes one T cell receptor (beta chain). Germline values: CDR1 LNHDA, CDR2 SQIVND (reference sequence). The CDR3 length is 15 residues. Deletions cut 5 bases from V and 5 bases from J, with 19 bases between. This PCR relied on a set of 60 Vbeta primers and 13 Jbeta primers. Profiling relied on immunoSEQ multiplex PCR, and the TCRdb table lists in-frame clones only, not all of them. The sample lists fewer than 200,000 clones; around 75% were seen once. This entry belongs to a study of cytomegalovirus exposure and HLA in healthy donors. The receptor comes from a female donor in good health and CMV-seronegative. Sequenced: PBMCs. V gene TRBV19 combines with J gene TRBJ2-7; D is possibly TRBD1 (6 bases). The CDR3: CASSPRLQGSDEQYF. The CDR3 region has the DNA TGTGCCAGTAGTCCTCGTCTACAGGGTAGCGACGAGCAGTACTTC.